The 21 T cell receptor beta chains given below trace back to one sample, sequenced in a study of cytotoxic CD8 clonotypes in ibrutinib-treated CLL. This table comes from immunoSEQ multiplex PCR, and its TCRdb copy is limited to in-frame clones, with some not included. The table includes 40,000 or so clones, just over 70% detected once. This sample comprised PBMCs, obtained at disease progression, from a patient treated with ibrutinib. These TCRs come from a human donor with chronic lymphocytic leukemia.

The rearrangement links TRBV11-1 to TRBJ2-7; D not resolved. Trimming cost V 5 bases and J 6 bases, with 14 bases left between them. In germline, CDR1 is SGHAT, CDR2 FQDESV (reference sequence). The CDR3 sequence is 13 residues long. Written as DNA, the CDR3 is TGTGCCAGCAGCGCTCTCCTGGTCCGCGAGCAGTACTTC. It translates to CASSALLVREQYF.

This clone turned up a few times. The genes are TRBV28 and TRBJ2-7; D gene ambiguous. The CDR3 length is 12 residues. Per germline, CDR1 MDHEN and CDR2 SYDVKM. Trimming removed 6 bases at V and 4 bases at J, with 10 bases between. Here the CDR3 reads CASSRPGYEQYF. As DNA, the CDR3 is TGTGCCAGCAGCCGCCCAGGTTACGAGCAGTACTTC.

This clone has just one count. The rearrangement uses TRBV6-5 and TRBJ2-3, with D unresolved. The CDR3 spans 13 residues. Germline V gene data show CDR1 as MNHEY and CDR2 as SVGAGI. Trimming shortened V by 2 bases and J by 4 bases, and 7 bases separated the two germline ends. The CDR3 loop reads CASSYRSADTQYF. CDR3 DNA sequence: TGTGCCAGCAGTTACAGGTCGGCAGATACGCAGTATTTT.

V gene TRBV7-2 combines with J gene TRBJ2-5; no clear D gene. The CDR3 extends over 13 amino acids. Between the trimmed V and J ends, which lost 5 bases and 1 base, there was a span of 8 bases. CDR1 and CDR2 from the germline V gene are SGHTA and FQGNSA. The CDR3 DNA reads TGTGCCAGCAGCCGCAGGATCCAAGAGACCCAGTACTTC. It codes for CASSRRIQETQYF. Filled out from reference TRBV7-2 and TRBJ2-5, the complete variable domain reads GAGVSQSPSNKVTEKGKDVELRCDPISGHTALYWYRQSLGQGLEFLIYFQGNSAPDKSGLPSDRFSAERTGGSVSTLTIQRTQQEDSAVYLCASSRRIQETQYFGPGTRLLVL.

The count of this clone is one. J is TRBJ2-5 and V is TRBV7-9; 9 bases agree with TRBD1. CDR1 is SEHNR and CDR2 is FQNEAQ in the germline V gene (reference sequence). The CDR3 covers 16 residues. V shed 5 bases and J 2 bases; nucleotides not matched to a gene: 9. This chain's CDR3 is CASSQRRTGAQETQYF. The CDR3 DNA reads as TGTGCCAGCAGCCAGAGAAGGACAGGGGCGCAAGAGACCCAGTACTTC. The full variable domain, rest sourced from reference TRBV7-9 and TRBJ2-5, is DTGVSQNPRHKITKRGQNVTFRCDPISEHNRLYWYRQTLGQGPEFLTYFQNEAQLEKSRLLSDRFSAERPKGSFSTLEIQRTEQGDSAMYLCASSQRRTGAQETQYFGPGTRLLVL.

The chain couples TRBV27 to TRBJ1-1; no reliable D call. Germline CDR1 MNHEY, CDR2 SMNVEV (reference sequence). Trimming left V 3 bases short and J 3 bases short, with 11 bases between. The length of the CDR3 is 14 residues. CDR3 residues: CASSFGRSHTEAFF. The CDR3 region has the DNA TGTGCCAGCAGTTTCGGCAGGAGCCACACTGAAGCTTTCTTT.

The CDR3 sequence is CASSLTGETQYF. CDR3 nucleotides: TGCGCCAGCAGTCTTACGGGGGAGACCCAGTACTTC. This sequence joins TRBV23-1 and TRBJ2-5; a weak D match, TRBD2 (5 bases). TRBV23-1 is labeled an ORF, and its function is uncertain. Trimming shortened V by 4 bases and J by 5 bases, and 8 bases separated the two germline ends. The CDR3 contains 12 residues.

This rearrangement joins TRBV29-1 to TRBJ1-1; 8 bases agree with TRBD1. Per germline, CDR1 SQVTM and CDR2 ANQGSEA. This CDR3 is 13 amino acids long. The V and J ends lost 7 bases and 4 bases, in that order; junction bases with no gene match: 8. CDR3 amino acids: CSGSTGAFTEAFF. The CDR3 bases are TGCAGCGGGTCGACAGGGGCGTTCACTGAAGCTTTCTTT.

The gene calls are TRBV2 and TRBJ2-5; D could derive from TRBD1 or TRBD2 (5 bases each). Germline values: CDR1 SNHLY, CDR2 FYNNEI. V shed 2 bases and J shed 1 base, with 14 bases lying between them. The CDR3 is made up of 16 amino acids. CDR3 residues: CASSEWQGPFQETQYF. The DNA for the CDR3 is TGTGCCAGCAGTGAATGGCAGGGACCCTTCCAAGAGACCCAGTACTTC. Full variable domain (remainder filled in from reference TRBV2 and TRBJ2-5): EPEVTQTPSHQVTQMGQEVILRCVPISNHLYFYWYRQILGQKVEFLVSFYNNEISEKSEIFDDQFSVERPDGSNFTLKIRSTKLEDSAMYFCASSEWQGPFQETQYFGPGTRLLVL.

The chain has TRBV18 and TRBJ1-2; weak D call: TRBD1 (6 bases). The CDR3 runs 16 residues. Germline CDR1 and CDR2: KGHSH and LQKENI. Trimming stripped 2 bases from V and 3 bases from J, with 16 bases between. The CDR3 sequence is CASSPLTGVGDYGYTF. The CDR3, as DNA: TGTGCCAGCTCACCATTGACAGGAGTCGGTGACTATGGCTACACCTTC.

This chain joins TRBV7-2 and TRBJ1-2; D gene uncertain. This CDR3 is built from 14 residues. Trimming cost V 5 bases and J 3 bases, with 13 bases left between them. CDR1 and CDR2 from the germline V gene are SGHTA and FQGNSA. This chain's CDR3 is CASSRSGLDYGYTF. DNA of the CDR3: TGTGCCAGCAGCCGTTCGGGGTTGGACTATGGCTACACCTTC.

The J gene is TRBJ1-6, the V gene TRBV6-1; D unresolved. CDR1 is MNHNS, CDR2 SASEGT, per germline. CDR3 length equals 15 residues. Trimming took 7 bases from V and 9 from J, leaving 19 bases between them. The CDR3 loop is CASKWTADVASPLHF. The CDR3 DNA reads TGTGCCAGCAAATGGACGGCCGACGTTGCTTCACCCCTCCACTTT.

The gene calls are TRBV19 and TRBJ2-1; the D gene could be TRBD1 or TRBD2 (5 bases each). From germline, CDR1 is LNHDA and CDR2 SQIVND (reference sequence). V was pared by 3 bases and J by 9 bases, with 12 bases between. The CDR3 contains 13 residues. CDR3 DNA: TGTGCCAGTAGTATCGAGGGGTCCGGTGAGCAGTTCTTC. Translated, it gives CASSIEGSGEQFF.

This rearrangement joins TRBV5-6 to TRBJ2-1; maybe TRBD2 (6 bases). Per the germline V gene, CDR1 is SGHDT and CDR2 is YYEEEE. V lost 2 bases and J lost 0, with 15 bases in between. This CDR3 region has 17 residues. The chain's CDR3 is CASSLELAPASYNEQFF. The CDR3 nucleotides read TGTGCCAGCAGCTTAGAACTAGCCCCCGCCTCCTACAATGAGCAGTTCTTC.

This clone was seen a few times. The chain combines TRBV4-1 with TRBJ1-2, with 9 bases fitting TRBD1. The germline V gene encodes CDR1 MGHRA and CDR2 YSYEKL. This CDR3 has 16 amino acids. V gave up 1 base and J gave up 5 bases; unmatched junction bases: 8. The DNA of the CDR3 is TGCGCCAGCAGCCAAGCAACACAGGGGGCTATTTATGGCTACACCTTC. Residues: CASSQATQGAIYGYTF.

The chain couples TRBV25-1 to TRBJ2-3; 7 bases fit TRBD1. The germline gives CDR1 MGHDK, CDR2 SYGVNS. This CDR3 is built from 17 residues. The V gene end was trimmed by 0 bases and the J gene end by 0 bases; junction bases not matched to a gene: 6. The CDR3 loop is CASSEYYQTGSTDTQYF. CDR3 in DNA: TGTGCCAGCAGTGAATACTACCAGACAGGGAGCACAGATACGCAGTATTTT.

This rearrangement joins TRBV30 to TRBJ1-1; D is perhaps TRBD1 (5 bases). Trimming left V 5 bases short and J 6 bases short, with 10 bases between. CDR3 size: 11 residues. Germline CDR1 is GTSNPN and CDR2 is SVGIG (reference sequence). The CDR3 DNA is TGTGCCTGGGGGGGGTGGGCTGAAGCTTTCTTT. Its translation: CAWGGWAEAFF.

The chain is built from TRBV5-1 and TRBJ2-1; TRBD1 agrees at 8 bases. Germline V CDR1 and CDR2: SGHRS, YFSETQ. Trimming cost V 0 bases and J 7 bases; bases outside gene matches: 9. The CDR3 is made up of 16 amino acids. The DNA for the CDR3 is TGCGCCAGCAGCTTGGAGTGGGGCCAGGGGGCTAATGAGCAGTTCTTC. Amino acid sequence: CASSLEWGQGANEQFF.

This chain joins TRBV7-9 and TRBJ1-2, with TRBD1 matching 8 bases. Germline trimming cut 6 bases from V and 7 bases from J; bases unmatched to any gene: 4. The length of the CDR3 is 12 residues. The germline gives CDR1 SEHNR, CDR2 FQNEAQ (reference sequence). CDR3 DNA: TGTGCCAGCAGGCAGGGGGCCAGTGGCTACACCTTC. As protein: CASRQGASGYTF. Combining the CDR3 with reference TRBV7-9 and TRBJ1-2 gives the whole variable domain DTGVSQNPRHKITKRGQNVTFRCDPISEHNRLYWYRQTLGQGPEFLTYFQNEAQLEKSRLLSDRFSAERPKGSFSTLEIQRTEQGDSAMYLCASRQGASGYTFGSGTRLTVV.

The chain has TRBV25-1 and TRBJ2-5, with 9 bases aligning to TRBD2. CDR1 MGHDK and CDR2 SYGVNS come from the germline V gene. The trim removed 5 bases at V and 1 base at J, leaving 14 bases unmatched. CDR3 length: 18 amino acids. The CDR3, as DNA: TGTGCCAGCAGTCAAACCCCCCTTAGCGGGGGTCCCCAAGAGACCCAGTACTTC. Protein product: CASSQTPLSGGPQETQYF.

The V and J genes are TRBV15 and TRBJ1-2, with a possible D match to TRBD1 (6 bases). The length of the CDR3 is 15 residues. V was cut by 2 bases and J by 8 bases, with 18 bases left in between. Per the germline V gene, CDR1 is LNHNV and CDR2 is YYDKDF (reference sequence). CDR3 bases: TGTGCCACCAGCAGACAAAACACAGGGCGGGAGGGCTACACCTTC. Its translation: CATSRQNTGREGYTF.